What follows are 15 T cell receptor beta chains derived from one specimen sequenced in a study of CD8+ T cells in alopecia areata. Isolated RNA was reverse transcribed into cDNA used as the sequencing template. Assay: immunoSEQ multiplex PCR; the TCRdb copy retains only in-frame clones and omits some. The sample holds some 130,000 clones; about 49% are singletons and the top ten take around 19%. The sample consisted of CD8+ T cells sorted from blood, taken at week 0. The source of these receptors is a human donor with alopecia areata.

The chain's CDR3 is CASSLIVAGALDQYF. Written as DNA, the CDR3 is TGTGCCAGCAGTTTAATTGTAGCGGGGGCCCTGGATCAGTATTTT. The V and J genes are TRBV27 and TRBJ2-3, with 9 bases that match TRBD2. Germline loops: CDR1 MNHEY, CDR2 SMNVEV (reference sequence). This CDR3 has 15 amino acids. The V gene end was trimmed by 2 bases and the J gene end by 12 bases; junction bases not matched to a gene: 12.

V gene TRBV5-6 combines with J gene TRBJ2-2; possibly TRBD1 for D (6 bases). The CDR3 loop spans 18 amino acids. V lost 5 bases and J 0 bases, leaving 20 bases between the germline ends. In germline, CDR1 is SGHDT, CDR2 YYEEEE. CDR3 in DNA: TGTGCCAGCAGGCCAAATGTCCCGGGACAAGCGAACACCGGGGAGCTGTTTTTT. Its protein product is CASRPNVPGQANTGELFF.

In the case of this clone: This specimen includes other DNA sequences encoding the same CDR3. The chain uses TRBV29-1 and TRBJ2-7; the match to TRBD1 covers 7 bases. Germline CDR1 and CDR2: SQVTM and ANQGSEA. V shed 6 bases, J shed 0 bases, and the junction held 5 bases outside the gene matches. The CDR3 loop spans 13 amino acids. CDR3 DNA sequence: TGCAGCGTCGAGGGGACAGCCTCCTACGAGCAGTACTTC. Its translation is CSVEGTASYEQYF.

The J gene is TRBJ1-4, the V gene TRBV7-8; D ambiguous. V was clipped by 5 bases and J by 6 bases, with 22 bases between them. Germline V CDR1 and CDR2: SGHVS, FQNEAQ. There are 17 residues in the CDR3. CDR3 sequence (DNA): TGTGCCAGCAGCAGCCCCCCTCCTTCCGGGGTTCATGAAAAACTGTTTTTT. Protein sequence: CASSSPPPSGVHEKLFF.

The chain links TRBV5-6 to TRBJ2-7; TRBD1 agrees at 7 bases. CDR1 is SGHDT and CDR2 is YYEEEE in the germline V gene. The length of the CDR3 is 15 residues. With 4 bases clipped from V and 7 bases from J, the junction kept 14 bases outside the gene matches. The CDR3 DNA follows: TGTGCCAGCAGCGCCCTTACAGGGGTCCCCAGTGAGCAGTACTTC. Protein product: CASSALTGVPSEQYF.

The chain has TRBV5-1 and TRBJ1-4, with D possibly matching TRBD1 (5 bases). Germline V gene lookup returns CDR1 SGHRS and CDR2 YFSETQ. CDR3 length: 17 amino acids. Trimming removed 0 bases from V and 6 bases from J, with 18 bases in between. This CDR3 reads CASSLVAPGHADEKLFF. CDR3 sequence (DNA): TGCGCCAGCAGCTTGGTAGCCCCCGGACACGCGGATGAAAAACTGTTTTTT.

The chain combines TRBV9 with TRBJ2-2; no clear D. Trimming stripped 2 bases from V and 7 bases from J, with 3 bases between. CDR1 is SGDLS and CDR2 is YYNGEE in the germline V gene. CDR3 length equals 11 residues. CDR3 loop: CASSVRGELFF. The CDR3, as DNA: TGTGCCAGCAGCGTGCGCGGGGAGCTGTTTTTT. Filled out from reference TRBV9 and TRBJ2-2, the complete variable domain reads DSGVTQTPKHLITATGQRVTLRCSPRSGDLSVYWYQQSLDQGLQFLIQYYNGEERAKGNILERFSAQQFPDLHSELNLSSLELGDSALYFCASSVRGELFFGEGSRLTVL.

A few counts support this clone. V and J are TRBV5-1 and TRBJ2-3; 8 bases line up with TRBD1. In germline, CDR1 is SGHRS, CDR2 YFSETQ. CDR3 length: 16 residues. J was trimmed by 2 bases and V by 4 bases; bases with no gene match: 9. The CDR3 loop reads CASSGQLDRDTDTQYF. The DNA for the CDR3 is TGCGCCAGCAGCGGCCAACTGGACAGGGACACAGATACGCAGTATTTT.

The V gene is TRBV15, the J gene TRBJ1-5; 9 nucleotides agree with TRBD1. The CDR3 has 15 amino acids. Germline lookup yields CDR1 LNHNV and CDR2 YYDKDF (reference sequence). V lost 4 bases and J lost 6; bases outside the gene matches: 7. The chain's CDR3 is CATSNRDREVQPQHF. The CDR3 coding sequence is TGTGCCACCAGCAACCGGGACAGGGAGGTTCAGCCCCAGCATTTT.

This clone was counted a few times. The chain carries TRBV29-1 and TRBJ2-7; 9 bases map to TRBD1. The CDR3 sequence is 14 residues long. The ends lost 7 bases at V and 7 bases at J; junction bases unmatched: 14. Per germline, CDR1 SQVTM and CDR2 ANQGSEA. CDR3 coding DNA: TGCAGCGCCCGAGGGGCGGACAGGGGTGGGGAGCAGTACTTC. Its translation is CSARGADRGGEQYF.

The chain has TRBV7-9 and TRBJ2-7; weak D call: TRBD1 (6 bases). This CDR3 is built from 16 residues. Deletions cut 4 bases from V and 2 bases from J, with 18 bases between. Per germline, CDR1 SEHNR and CDR2 FQNEAQ (reference sequence). The DNA of the CDR3 is TGTGCCAGCAGCTCGACAGGTAACGAAATTACCTACGAGCAGTACTTC. Protein sequence: CASSSTGNEITYEQYF.

The chain employs TRBV30 and TRBJ2-7; TRBD1 matches 7 bases. Trimming removed 7 bases from V and 5 bases from J; junction bases left unmatched: 5. Germline V gene sequence: CDR1 GTSNPN, CDR2 SVGIG (reference sequence). This CDR3 spans 11 amino acids. Here the CDR3 DNA reads TGTGCCTACAACCAGGGGGACGAGCAGTACTTC. Translating it yields CAYNQGDEQYF.

V gene TRBV29-1 combines with J gene TRBJ1-1; 7 bases line up with TRBD1. In germline, CDR1 is SQVTM, CDR2 ANQGSEA. The CDR3 is 13 amino acids. With V trimmed by 7 bases and J by 7 bases, 12 bases remained unmatched. CDR3 sequence: CSDVDRVNIEAFF. CDR3 nucleotide sequence: TGCAGCGACGTAGACAGGGTAAATATTGAAGCTTTCTTT.

The chain carries TRBV6-5 and TRBJ1-3; D ambiguous. Germline CDR1 MNHEY, CDR2 SVGAGI. The V end was cut by 0 bases, the J end by 4 bases, with 4 bases between. The CDR3 loop spans 13 amino acids. The CDR3 loop reads CASSYSTGNTIYF. The DNA for the CDR3 is TGTGCCAGCAGTTACTCGACAGGAAACACCATATATTTT.

This clone was found a few times. The chain has TRBV10-3 and TRBJ2-7; D gene unclear. There are 12 residues in the CDR3. With 0 bases removed from V and 5 bases from J, the gap between germline ends came to 5 bases. The germline CDR1 and CDR2 sequences are ENHRY and SYGVKD. CDR3 amino acids: CAISESANEQYF. The DNA of the CDR3 is TGTGCCATCAGTGAGTCGGCAAACGAGCAGTACTTC.